The clone carrying this T cell receptor beta chain was seen a few times. The antigen is undetermined. Baseline was the first blood sampling point, followed by cycle 4 day 1 and cycle 7 day 1. The data originate from a study of OX40 agonist ivuxolimab in advanced cancers. Here immunoSEQ multiplex PCR was the method, and the copy in TCRdb shows in-frame clones only, minus some. The table records 45,000 to 65,000 clones, roughly nine tenths of them present only once. Regarding the study as a whole: At 0.1 to 3.0 mg/kg and by week 6, clonal expansion occurred in CD4+ and CD8+ blood T cells. Some nonresponders also had low normalized T-cell clonal expansion.

The V end was cut by 0 bases, the J end by 4 bases, with 9 bases between. In germline, CDR1 is SGHTA, CDR2 FQGNSA. The CDR3 sequence is 14 residues long. The material was CD4+ or CD8+ T cells sorted from blood, obtained in a trial of the OX40 agonist ivuxolimab. The sequence came from an adult with an advanced solid tumor such as melanoma, head and neck, liver or kidney cancer. The genes are TRBV7-2 and TRBJ1-2; tentatively, D is TRBD1 (6 bases). Here the CDR3 reads CASSLAGDIYGYTF. The CDR3 DNA reads as TGTGCCAGCAGCTTAGCGGGGGACATCTATGGCTACACCTTC.